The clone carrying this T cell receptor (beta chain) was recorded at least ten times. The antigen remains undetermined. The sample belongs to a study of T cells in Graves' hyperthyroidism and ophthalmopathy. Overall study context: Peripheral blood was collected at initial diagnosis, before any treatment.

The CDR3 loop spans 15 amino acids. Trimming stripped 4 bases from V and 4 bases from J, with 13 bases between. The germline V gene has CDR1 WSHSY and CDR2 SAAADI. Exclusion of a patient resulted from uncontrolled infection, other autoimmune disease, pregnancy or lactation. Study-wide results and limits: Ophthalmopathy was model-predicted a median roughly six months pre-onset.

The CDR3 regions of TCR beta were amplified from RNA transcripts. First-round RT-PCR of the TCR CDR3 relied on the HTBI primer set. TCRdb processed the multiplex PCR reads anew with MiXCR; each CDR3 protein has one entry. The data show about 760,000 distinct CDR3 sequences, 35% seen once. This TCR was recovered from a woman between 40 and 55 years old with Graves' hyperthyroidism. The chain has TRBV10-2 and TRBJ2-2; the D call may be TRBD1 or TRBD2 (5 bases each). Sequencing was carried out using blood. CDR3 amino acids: CASSGGGSGTGELFF. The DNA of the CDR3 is TGCGCCAGCAGTGGTGGGGGTTCGGGCACCGGGGAGCTGTTTTTT.